This T cell receptor beta chain was retrieved from a study of brain T cells in children with intractable seizures. Surgery cases with the highest brain T cell transcript signatures were chosen for sequencing. Study-wide results and caveats: Absence of clones before surgery may stem from lower sequencing depth. Only CDR3 sequence similarity suggested viral specificity, without known HCMV serostatus.

CDR3 length: 16 residues. J was trimmed by 1 base and V by 4 bases; bases with no gene match: 8. CDR1 and CDR2 from the germline V gene are LGHDT and YNNKEL (reference sequence). Note on this clone: The target antigen is unknown.

Sequencing used immunoSEQ multiplex PCR; TCRdb keeps in-frame clones, though not all of them. The top ten clones hold about 24% of a sample with about 80,000 clones, under 95% of them seen once. The clonotype comes from a girl between 2 and 10 years old with Rasmussen encephalitis and intractable seizures. The sample consisted of peripheral blood, taken at surgery. The chain uses TRBV3-1 (or the pseudogene TRBV3-2) and TRBJ1-1, with 8 nucleotides matching TRBD1. The CDR3 DNA follows: TGTGCCAGCAGCCCCTATCCGACAGGGGCGAACACTGAAGCTTTCTTT. It codes for CASSPYPTGANTEAFF.